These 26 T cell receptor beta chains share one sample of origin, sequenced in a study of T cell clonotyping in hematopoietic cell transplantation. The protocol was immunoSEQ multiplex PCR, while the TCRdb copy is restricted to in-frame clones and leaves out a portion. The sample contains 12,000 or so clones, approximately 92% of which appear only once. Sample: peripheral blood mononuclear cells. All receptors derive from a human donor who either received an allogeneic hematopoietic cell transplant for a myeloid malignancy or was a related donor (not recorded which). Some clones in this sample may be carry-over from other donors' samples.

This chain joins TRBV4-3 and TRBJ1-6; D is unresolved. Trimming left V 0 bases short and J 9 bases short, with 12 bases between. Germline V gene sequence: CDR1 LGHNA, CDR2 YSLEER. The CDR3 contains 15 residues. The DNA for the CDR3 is TGCGCCAGCAGCCAAGATGAGGAAGGGAGTTCACCCCTCCACTTT. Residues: CASSQDEEGSSPLHF.

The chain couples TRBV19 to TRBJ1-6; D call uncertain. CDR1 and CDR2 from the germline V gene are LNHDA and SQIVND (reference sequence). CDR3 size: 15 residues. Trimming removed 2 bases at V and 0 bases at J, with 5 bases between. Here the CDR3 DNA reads TGTGCCAGTAGTATATCCGTCTCCTATAATTCACCCCTCCACTTT. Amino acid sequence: CASSISVSYNSPLHF. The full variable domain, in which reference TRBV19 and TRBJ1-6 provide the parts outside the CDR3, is DGGITQSPKYLFRKEGQNVTLSCEQNLNHDAMYWYRQDPGQGLRLIYYSQIVNDFQKGDIAEGYSVSREKKESFPLTVTSAQKNPTAFYLCASSISVSYNSPLHFGNGTRLTVT.

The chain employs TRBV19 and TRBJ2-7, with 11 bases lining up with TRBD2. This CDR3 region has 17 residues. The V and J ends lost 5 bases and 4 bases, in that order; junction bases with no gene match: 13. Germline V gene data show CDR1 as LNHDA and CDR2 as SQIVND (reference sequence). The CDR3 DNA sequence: TGTGCCAGTAGTTCCACCCTATCGGGGACTAGCGGTTACGAGCAGTACTTC. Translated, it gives CASSSTLSGTSGYEQYF.

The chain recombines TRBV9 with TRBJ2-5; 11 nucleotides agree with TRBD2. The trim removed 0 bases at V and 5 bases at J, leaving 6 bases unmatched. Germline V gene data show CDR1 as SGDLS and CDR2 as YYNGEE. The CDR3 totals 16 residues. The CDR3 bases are TGTGCCAGCAGCGTAGGAAATAGCGGGGGGGCTGAGACCCAGTACTTC. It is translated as CASSVGNSGGAETQYF.

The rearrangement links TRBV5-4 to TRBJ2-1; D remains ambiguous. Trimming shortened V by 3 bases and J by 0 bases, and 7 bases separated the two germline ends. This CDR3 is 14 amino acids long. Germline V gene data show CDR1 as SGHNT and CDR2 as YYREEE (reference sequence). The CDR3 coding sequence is TGTGCCAGCAGCTCATTTGGCTCCTACAATGAGCAGTTCTTC. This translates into CASSSFGSYNEQFF.

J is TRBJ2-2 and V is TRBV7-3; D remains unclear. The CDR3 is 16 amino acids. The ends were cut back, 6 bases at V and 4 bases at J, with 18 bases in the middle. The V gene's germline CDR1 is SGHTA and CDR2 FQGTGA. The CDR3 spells CASSFSRARSTGELFF. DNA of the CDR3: TGTGCCAGCAGTTTTTCCCGGGCCCGGTCCACCGGGGAGCTGTTTTTT. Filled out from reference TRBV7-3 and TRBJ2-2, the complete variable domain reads GAGVSQTPSNKVTEKGKYVELRCDPISGHTALYWYRQSLGQGPEFLIYFQGTGAADDSGLPNDRFFAVRPEGSVSTLKIQRTERGDSAVYLCASSFSRARSTGELFFGEGSRLTVL.

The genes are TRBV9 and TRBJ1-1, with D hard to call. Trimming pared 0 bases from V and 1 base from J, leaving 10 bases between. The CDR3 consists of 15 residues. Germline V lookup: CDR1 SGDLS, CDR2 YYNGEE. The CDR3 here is CASSVGVGPNTEAFF. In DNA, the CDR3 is TGTGCCAGCAGCGTAGGAGTAGGTCCGAACACTGAAGCTTTCTTT.

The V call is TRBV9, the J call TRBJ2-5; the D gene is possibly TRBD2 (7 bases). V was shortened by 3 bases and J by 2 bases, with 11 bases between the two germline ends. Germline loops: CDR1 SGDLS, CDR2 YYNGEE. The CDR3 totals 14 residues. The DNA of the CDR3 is TGTGCCAGCAGCGGAGGGAGGGGGCAAGAGACCCAGTACTTC. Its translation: CASSGGRGQETQYF.

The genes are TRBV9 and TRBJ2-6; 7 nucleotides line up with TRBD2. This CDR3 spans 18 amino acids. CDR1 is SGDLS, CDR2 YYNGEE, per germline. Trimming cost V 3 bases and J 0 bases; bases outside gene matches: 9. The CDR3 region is CASSAAGVASSGANVLTF. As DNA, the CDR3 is TGTGCCAGCAGCGCCGCGGGGGTAGCTAGCTCTGGGGCCAACGTCCTGACTTTC.

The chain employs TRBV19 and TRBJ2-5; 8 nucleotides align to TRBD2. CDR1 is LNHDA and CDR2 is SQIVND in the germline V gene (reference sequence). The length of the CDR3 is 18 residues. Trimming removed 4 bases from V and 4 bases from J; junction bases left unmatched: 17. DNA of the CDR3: TGTGCCAGTAGTACCGGGAGGGGTCCGGGGGGCGCCGGAGAGACCCAGTACTTC. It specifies CASSTGRGPGGAGETQYF.

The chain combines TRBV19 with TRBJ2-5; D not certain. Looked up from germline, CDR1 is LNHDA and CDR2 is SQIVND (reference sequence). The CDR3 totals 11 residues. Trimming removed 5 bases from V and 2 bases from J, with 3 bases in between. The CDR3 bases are TGTGCCAGTAGTCGTCAAGAGACCCAGTACTTC. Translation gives CASSRQETQYF. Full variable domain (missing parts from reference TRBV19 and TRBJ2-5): DGGITQSPKYLFRKEGQNVTLSCEQNLNHDAMYWYRQDPGQGLRLIYYSQIVNDFQKGDIAEGYSVSREKKESFPLTVTSAQKNPTAFYLCASSRQETQYFGPGTRLLVL.

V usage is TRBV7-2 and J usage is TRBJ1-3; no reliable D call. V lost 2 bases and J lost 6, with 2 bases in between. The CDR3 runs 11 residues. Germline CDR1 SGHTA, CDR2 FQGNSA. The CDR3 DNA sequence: TGTGCCAGCAGCTTATTAAACACCATATATTTT. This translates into CASSLLNTIYF.

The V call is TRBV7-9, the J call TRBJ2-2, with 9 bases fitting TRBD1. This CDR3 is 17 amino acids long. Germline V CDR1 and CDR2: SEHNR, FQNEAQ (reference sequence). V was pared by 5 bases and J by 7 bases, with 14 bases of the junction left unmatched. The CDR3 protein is CASSGRPGQGVNGELFF. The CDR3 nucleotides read TGTGCCAGCAGCGGACGACCGGGACAGGGTGTTAACGGGGAGCTGTTTTTT.

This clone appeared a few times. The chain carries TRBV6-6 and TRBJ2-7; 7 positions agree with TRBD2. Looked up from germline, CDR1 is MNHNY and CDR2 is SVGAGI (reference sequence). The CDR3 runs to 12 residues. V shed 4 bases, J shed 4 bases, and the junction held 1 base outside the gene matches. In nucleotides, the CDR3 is TGTGCCAGCAGTTCAGCGGGATACGAGCAGTACTTC. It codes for CASSSAGYEQYF.

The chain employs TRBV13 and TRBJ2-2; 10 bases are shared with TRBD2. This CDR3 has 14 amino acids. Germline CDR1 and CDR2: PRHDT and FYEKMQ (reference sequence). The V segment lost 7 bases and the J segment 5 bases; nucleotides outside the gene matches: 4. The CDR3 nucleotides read TGTGCCAGCATTCTAGCGGGGGAAACCGGGGAGCTGTTTTTT. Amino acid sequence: CASILAGETGELFF.

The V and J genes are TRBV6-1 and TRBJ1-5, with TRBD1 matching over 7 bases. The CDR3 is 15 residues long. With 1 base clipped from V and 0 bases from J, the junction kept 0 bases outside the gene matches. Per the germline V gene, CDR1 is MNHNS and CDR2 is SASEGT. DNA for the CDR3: TGTGCCAGCAGTGAAGGGGACAGTAGCAATCAGCCCCAGCATTTT. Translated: CASSEGDSSNQPQHF.

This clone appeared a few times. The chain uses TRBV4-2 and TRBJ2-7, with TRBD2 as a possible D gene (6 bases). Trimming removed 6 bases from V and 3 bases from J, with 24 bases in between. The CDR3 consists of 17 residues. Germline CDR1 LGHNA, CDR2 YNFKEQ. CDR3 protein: CASSRLGGKERGYEQYF. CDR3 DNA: TGTGCCAGCAGTCGCCTCGGGGGTAAGGAACGAGGCTACGAGCAGTACTTC.

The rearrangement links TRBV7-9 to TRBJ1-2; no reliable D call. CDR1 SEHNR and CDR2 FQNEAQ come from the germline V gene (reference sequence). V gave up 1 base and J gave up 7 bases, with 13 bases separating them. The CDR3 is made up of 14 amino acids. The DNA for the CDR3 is TGTGCCAGCAGCTTAGGGTCCTCACGAGGTGGCTACACCTTC. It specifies CASSLGSSRGGYTF. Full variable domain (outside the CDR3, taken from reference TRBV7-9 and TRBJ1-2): DTGVSQNPRHKITKRGQNVTFRCDPISEHNRLYWYRQTLGQGPEFLTYFQNEAQLEKSRLLSDRFSAERPKGSFSTLEIQRTEQGDSAMYLCASSLGSSRGGYTFGSGTRLTVV.

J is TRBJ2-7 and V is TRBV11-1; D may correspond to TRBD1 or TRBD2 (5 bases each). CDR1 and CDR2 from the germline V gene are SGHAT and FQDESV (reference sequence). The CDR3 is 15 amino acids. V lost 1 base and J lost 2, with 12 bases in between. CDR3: CASSLERGATYEQYF. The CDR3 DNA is TGTGCCAGCAGCTTAGAGAGGGGAGCTACCTACGAGCAGTACTTC.

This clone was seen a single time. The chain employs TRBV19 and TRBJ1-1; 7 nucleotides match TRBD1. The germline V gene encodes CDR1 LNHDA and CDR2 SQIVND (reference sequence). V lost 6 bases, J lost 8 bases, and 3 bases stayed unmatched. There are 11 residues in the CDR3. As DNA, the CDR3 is TGTGCCAGTAGACAGGGGTTAGAAGCTTTCTTT. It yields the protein CASRQGLEAFF.

The CDR3 sequence: CASSLVPKSEAFF. CDR3 in DNA: TGTGCCAGCAGCTTGGTTCCCAAATCTGAAGCTTTCTTT. The chain combines TRBV5-4 with TRBJ1-1, with D unclear. V lost 0 bases and J 6 bases, leaving 9 bases between the germline ends. The CDR3 sequence is 13 residues long. The germline gives CDR1 SGHNT, CDR2 YYREEE (reference sequence).

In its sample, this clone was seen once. CDR3: CASSLRTSGGNTDTQYF. Written as DNA, the CDR3 is TGTGCCAGCTCACTTCGGACTAGCGGGGGGAACACAGATACGCAGTATTTT. The chain employs TRBV18 and TRBJ2-3, with TRBD2 matching over 14 bases. Per germline, CDR1 KGHSH and CDR2 LQKENI. V lost 4 bases, J lost 2 bases, and 5 bases stayed unmatched. The CDR3 runs 17 residues.

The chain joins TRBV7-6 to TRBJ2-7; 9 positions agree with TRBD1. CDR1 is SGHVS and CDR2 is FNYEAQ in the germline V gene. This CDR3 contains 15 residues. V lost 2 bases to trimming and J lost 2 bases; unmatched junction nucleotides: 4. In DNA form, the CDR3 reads TGTGCCAGCAGCTTAAGCGGGACAGGGACCTACGAGCAGTACTTC. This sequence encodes CASSLSGTGTYEQYF.

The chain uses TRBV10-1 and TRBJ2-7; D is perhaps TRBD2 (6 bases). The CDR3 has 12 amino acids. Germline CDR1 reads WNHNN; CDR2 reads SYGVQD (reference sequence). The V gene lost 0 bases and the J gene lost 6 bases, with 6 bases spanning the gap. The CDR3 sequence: CASSESGGEQYF. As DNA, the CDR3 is TGCGCCAGCAGTGAGTCGGGAGGCGAGCAGTACTTC.

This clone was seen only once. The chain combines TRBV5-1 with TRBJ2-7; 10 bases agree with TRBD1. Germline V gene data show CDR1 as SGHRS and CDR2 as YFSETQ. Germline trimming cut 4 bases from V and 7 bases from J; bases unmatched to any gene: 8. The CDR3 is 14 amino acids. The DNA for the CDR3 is TGCGCCAGCAGCGCGACCGGGACAGGGGCGGAGCAGTACTTC. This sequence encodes CASSATGTGAEQYF.

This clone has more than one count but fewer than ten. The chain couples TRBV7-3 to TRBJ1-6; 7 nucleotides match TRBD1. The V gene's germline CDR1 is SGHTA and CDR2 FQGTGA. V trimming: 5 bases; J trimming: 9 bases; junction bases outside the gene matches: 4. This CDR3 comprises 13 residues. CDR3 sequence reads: CASSQTGASPLHF. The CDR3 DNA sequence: TGTGCCAGCAGCCAAACAGGGGCTTCACCCCTCCACTTT. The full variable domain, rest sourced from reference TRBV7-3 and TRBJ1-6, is GAGVSQTPSNKVTEKGKYVELRCDPISGHTALYWYRQSLGQGPEFLIYFQGTGAADDSGLPNDRFFAVRPEGSVSTLKIQRTERGDSAVYLCASSQTGASPLHFGNGTRLTVT.